The clone carrying this T cell receptor beta chain was counted a single time. Antigen specificity is unknown. This sample was included in a study of identical twins. Overall study findings and caveats: Twins' surplus sharing was weaker for beta out-of-frame sequences. Among monozygotic twins, out-of-frame TCR alpha sharing exceeded what models predicted.

In germline, CDR1 is SNHLY, CDR2 FYNNEI. The CDR3 consists of 18 residues. The authors used template switching to add a universal primer site and gave cDNA unique molecular identifiers. A single record per CDR3 protein comes from TCRdb applying MiXCR to the 5' RACE reads. The sample shows about 460,000 distinct CDR3 sequences, around 14% of them seen only once. The same data also contributed to another study, on yellow fever vaccine responses in identical twins. From that report: Reported findings indicate that twins' vaccine T cell responses seemed partially convergent, partially personalized.

The source material was CD4+ T cells sorted from blood. The origin of this receptor is a woman aged 18-35 years in good health. This rearrangement joins TRBV2 to TRBJ2-1, with TRBD2 as a possible D gene (6 bases). The CDR3 sequence is CTLSFLRGGGSGADEQFF. The CDR3, as DNA: TGTACCCTCAGTTTCTTGCGGGGTGGGGGTTCGGGAGCGGATGAGCAGTTCTTC.